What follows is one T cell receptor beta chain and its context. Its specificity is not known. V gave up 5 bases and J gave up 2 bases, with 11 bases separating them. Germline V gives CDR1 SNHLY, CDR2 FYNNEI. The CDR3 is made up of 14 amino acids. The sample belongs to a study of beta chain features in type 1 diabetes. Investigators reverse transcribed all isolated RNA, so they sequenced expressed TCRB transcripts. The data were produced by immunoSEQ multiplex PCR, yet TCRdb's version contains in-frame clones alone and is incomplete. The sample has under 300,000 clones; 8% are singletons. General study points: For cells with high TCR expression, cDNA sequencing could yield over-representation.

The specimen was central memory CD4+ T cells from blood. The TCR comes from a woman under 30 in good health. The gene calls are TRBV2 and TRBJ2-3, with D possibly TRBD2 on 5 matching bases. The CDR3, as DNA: TGTGCCAGCAGTCAGACTACCTCCACAGATACGCAGTATTTT. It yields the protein CASSQTTSTDTQYF. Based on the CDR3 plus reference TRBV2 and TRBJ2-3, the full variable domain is EPEVTQTPSHQVTQMGQEVILRCVPISNHLYFYWYRQILGQKVEFLVSFYNNEISEKSEIFDDQFSVERPDGSNFTLKIRSTKLEDSAMYFCASSQTTSTDTQYFGPGTRLTVL.